This T cell receptor (beta chain) was obtained from a study of cytomegalovirus exposure and HLA in healthy donors. Study conclusions and caveats: Association of a missense DCLRE1C variant with TCR beta V- and J-gene trimming was reported in a later analysis. In an earlier analysis, most TCR beta V segments were productive about 90% or about 30% of the time.

60 Vbeta and 13 Jbeta primers were used in PCR. Repertoires were generated with immunoSEQ multiplex PCR, while TCRdb's copy carries only in-frame clones and drops some. The sample lists roughly 170,000 clones; 80% were seen once. The CDR3 extends over 14 amino acids. Trimming at V came to 7 bases and at J to 8 bases, leaving 13 bases not matched to a gene. Germline CDR1 is MNHNS and CDR2 is SASEGT. Note on this clone: The antigen remains unidentified.

The material sequenced was PBMCs. The V call is TRBV6-1, the J call TRBJ1-1, with 7 bases identical to TRBD1. The TCR sequence derives from a boy aged 5-17 years in good health and CMV-seronegative. The CDR3 nucleotides are TGTGCCAGCAAACCAGTTCCGACAGGGCTAGAAGCTTTCTTT. The encoded protein is CASKPVPTGLEAFF.